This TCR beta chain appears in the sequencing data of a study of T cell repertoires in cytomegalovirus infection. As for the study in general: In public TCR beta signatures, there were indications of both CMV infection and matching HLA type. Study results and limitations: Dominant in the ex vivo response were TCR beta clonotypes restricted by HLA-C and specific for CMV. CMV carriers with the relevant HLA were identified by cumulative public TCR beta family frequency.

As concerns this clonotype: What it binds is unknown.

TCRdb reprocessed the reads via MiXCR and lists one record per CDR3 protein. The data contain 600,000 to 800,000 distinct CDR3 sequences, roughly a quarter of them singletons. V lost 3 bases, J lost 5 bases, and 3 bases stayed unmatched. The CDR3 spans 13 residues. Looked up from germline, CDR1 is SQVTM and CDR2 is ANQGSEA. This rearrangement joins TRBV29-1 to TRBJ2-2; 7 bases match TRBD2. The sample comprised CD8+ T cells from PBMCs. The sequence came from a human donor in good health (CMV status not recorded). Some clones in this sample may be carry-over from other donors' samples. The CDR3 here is CSVEGRGTGELFF. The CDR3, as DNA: TGCAGCGTTGAGGGGCGGGGGACCGGGGAGCTGTTTTTT.